The 28 T cell receptor beta chains presented below share a single source sample, sequenced in a study of PD-L1 blockade in urothelial cancer. The time point here: peripheral blood 6 weeks after treatment start. Here immunoSEQ multiplex PCR was the method, and the copy in TCRdb shows in-frame clones only, minus some. The sample includes about 76,000 clones, about 91% of them seen just once. This sample comprised PBMCs, obtained around atezolizumab (anti-PD-L1) treatment. These TCRs come from an elderly woman with urothelial cancer.

Here the CDR3 reads CASGMDRAHHATNEKLFF. For the CDR3, the DNA is TGTGCCAGCGGGATGGACAGGGCTCATCATGCAACTAATGAAAAACTGTTTTTT. V usage is TRBV27 and J usage is TRBJ1-4; 8 nucleotides line up with TRBD1. The CDR3 has 18 amino acids. J gave up 0 bases and V 8 bases, and 14 bases lay outside the gene matches. Germline V gene sequence: CDR1 MNHEY, CDR2 SMNVEV (reference sequence).

The chain recombines TRBV7-7 with TRBJ2-5; TRBD2 matches 8 bases. The V gene end was trimmed by 5 bases and the J gene end by 6 bases; junction bases not matched to a gene: 11. The V gene's germline CDR1 is SSHAT and CDR2 FNYEAQ (reference sequence). The CDR3 extends over 15 amino acids. This chain's CDR3 is CASSLGGVGRKTQYF. As DNA, the CDR3 is TGTGCCAGCAGCCTCGGGGGGGTGGGGAGAAAGACCCAGTACTTC.

The chain couples TRBV28 to TRBJ2-4, with 8 bases matching TRBD1. Germline CDR1 reads MDHEN; CDR2 reads SYDVKM. The CDR3 length is 18 residues. The trim removed 8 bases at V and 0 bases at J, leaving 15 bases unmatched. CDR3 region: CASENDRGQILAKNIQYF. The CDR3 DNA is TGTGCCAGCGAAAACGACAGGGGCCAAATTCTAGCCAAAAACATTCAGTACTTC.

The chain has TRBV29-1 and TRBJ1-2; the D gene is possibly TRBD1 (6 bases). The CDR3 consists of 14 residues. Germline V gene data show CDR1 as SQVTM and CDR2 as ANQGSEA. With 0 bases removed from V and 5 bases from J, the gap between germline ends came to 13 bases. The chain's CDR3 is CSVEDSQGQYGYTF. CDR3 coding DNA: TGCAGCGTTGAAGATTCGCAGGGGCAGTATGGCTACACCTTC.

This CDR3 is CASRAGAIGELFF. The CDR3, as DNA: TGTGCCAGCAGAGCAGGGGCGATCGGGGAGCTGTTTTTT. The chain is built from TRBV28 and TRBJ2-2, with D possibly matching TRBD1 (6 bases). The CDR3 runs to 13 residues. The germline V and J ends were trimmed by 6 bases and 7 bases, with 12 bases remaining between them. Germline loops: CDR1 MDHEN, CDR2 SYDVKM. Full variable domain (missing parts from reference TRBV28 and TRBJ2-2): DVKVTQSSRYLVKRTGEKVFLECVQDMDHENMFWYRQDPGLGLRLIYFSYDVKMKEKGDIPEGYSVSREKKERFSLILESASTNQTSMYLCASRAGAIGELFFGEGSRLTVL.

In its sample, this clone was seen once. V usage is TRBV9 and J usage is TRBJ1-1, with 7 bases identical to TRBD1. Germline V gene data show CDR1 as SGDLS and CDR2 as YYNGEE. The ends lost 4 bases at V and 0 bases at J; junction bases unmatched: 6. The CDR3 length is 15 residues. The CDR3 sequence is CASSSGTVLNTEAFF. CDR3 coding DNA: TGTGCCAGCAGCTCAGGGACAGTGTTGAACACTGAAGCTTTCTTT.

The gene calls are TRBV27 and TRBJ2-7; 11 nucleotides match TRBD2. The CDR3 runs to 16 residues. Germline CDR1 MNHEY, CDR2 SMNVEV (reference sequence). V was pared by 5 bases and J by 4 bases, with 10 bases of the junction left unmatched. DNA of the CDR3: TGTGCCAGCAGTCCACCTCCCCTAGCGGGAGGTTACGAGCAGTACTTC. Encoded protein: CASSPPPLAGGYEQYF.

This clone was counted at least ten times. The chain has TRBV7-9 and TRBJ1-2; possible D gene TRBD1, 6 bases. Germline loops: CDR1 SEHNR, CDR2 FQNEAQ (reference sequence). V was pared by 2 bases and J by 6 bases, with 19 bases between. CDR3 size: 16 residues. For the CDR3, the DNA is TGTGCCAGCAGCTTAAAGGGGGGGCAGGGGCTAAATGGCTACACCTTC. This translates into CASSLKGGQGLNGYTF.

The chain links TRBV7-2 to TRBJ2-3; possible D gene TRBD2, 5 bases. Trimming cost V 3 bases and J 5 bases, with 15 bases left between them. In germline, CDR1 is SGHTA, CDR2 FQGNSA. The length of the CDR3 is 15 residues. The CDR3 here is CASSLVAGGIDTQYF. CDR3 DNA: TGTGCCAGCAGCTTGGTGGCCGGAGGAATAGATACGCAGTATTTT.

The chain uses TRBV5-1 and TRBJ2-7; TRBD2 agrees at 11 bases. CDR1 is SGHRS, CDR2 YFSETQ, per germline. The CDR3 is made up of 15 amino acids. V lost 7 bases, J lost 2 bases, and 8 bases stayed unmatched. The DNA for the CDR3 is TGCGCCAGCCGGCCCCTAGCGGGAGGAACCTACGAGCAGTACTTC. This sequence encodes CASRPLAGGTYEQYF.

The genes are TRBV5-5 and TRBJ2-1, with 9 bases identical to TRBD1. Per the germline V gene, CDR1 is SGHKS and CDR2 is YYEKEE (reference sequence). V dropped 4 bases and J dropped 4; count of bases not matched to a gene: 6. CDR3 size: 15 residues. The CDR3 here is CASSLTGTGYNEQFF. CDR3 nucleotide sequence: TGTGCCAGCAGCCTAACCGGGACAGGGTACAATGAGCAGTTCTTC.

J is TRBJ2-5 and V is TRBV11-3; TRBD2 matches 13 bases. Looked up from germline, CDR1 is SGHNT and CDR2 is YENEEA. V lost 5 bases and J lost 1; bases outside the gene matches: 13. This CDR3 contains 19 residues. CDR3 amino acids: CASSLGRLAGGRGQETQYF. The CDR3, as DNA: TGTGCCAGCAGCCTAGGGAGACTAGCGGGAGGAAGGGGCCAAGAGACCCAGTACTTC.

The V and J genes are TRBV5-1 and TRBJ2-3, with TRBD2 matching over 12 bases. The CDR3 contains 15 residues. With 4 bases clipped from V and 5 bases from J, the junction kept 5 bases outside the gene matches. CDR1 SGHRS and CDR2 YFSETQ come from the germline V gene. As DNA, the CDR3 is TGCGCCAGCAGCCCTAGCGGGAGGGCCTTAGATACGCAGTATTTT. As protein: CASSPSGRALDTQYF.

The chain employs TRBV5-1 and TRBJ2-3, with TRBD2 identical over 8 bases. The V gene's germline CDR1 is SGHRS and CDR2 YFSETQ. CDR3 length equals 16 residues. The V segment lost 4 bases and the J segment 1 base; nucleotides outside the gene matches: 8. The CDR3 here is CASSPTGGPRTDTQYF. CDR3 nucleotide sequence: TGCGCCAGCAGCCCCACGGGAGGGCCGCGCACAGATACGCAGTATTTT.

The CDR3: CASSLLQGVHEQYF. In DNA, the CDR3 is TGTGCCAGCAGCCTTCTACAGGGGGTCCACGAGCAGTACTTC. The V and J genes are TRBV7-8 and TRBJ2-7; 8 nucleotides line up with TRBD1. The germline CDR1 and CDR2 sequences are SGHVS and FQNEAQ. The CDR3 is made up of 14 amino acids. The V segment lost 5 bases and the J segment 5 bases; nucleotides outside the gene matches: 8.

The rearrangement uses TRBV28 and TRBJ1-4; perhaps TRBD1 as D (5 bases). CDR1 is MDHEN and CDR2 is SYDVKM in the germline V gene. V lost 0 bases to trimming and J lost 2 bases, with 7 bases between them. This CDR3 is 15 amino acids long. CDR3 region: CASSLWGRTNEKLFF. CDR3 bases: TGTGCCAGCAGTTTATGGGGGCGGACTAATGAAAAACTGTTTTTT.

V and J are TRBV9 and TRBJ2-1; the match to TRBD2 covers 7 bases. Trimming cost V 0 bases and J 9 bases; bases outside gene matches: 12. The germline gives CDR1 SGDLS, CDR2 YYNGEE. CDR3 size: 16 residues. This CDR3 is CASSVEAGLGRSEQFF. The CDR3 region has the DNA TGTGCCAGCAGCGTAGAAGCAGGACTAGGTAGGAGTGAGCAGTTCTTC.

There are a few counts of this clone. The rearrangement joins TRBV19 to TRBJ1-2, with D unresolved. Germline V lookup: CDR1 LNHDA, CDR2 SQIVND (reference sequence). V was clipped by 5 bases and J by 0 bases, with 13 bases between them. The CDR3 spans 15 residues. This CDR3 is CASSLSAIANYGYTF. CDR3 in DNA: TGTGCCAGTAGTTTGTCTGCAATAGCTAACTATGGCTACACCTTC.

J is TRBJ1-1 and V is TRBV5-1; tentatively, D is TRBD1 (5 bases). V lost 4 bases to trimming and J lost 3 bases, with 13 bases between them. Germline assignment: CDR1 SGHRS and CDR2 YFSETQ. This CDR3 is 14 amino acids long. CDR3 sequence reads: CASSLRIGDTEAFF. The CDR3 DNA reads TGCGCCAGCAGCCTGCGGATAGGGGACACTGAAGCTTTCTTT. Full variable domain (missing parts from reference TRBV5-1 and TRBJ1-1): KAGVTQTPRYLIKTRGQQVTLSCSPISGHRSVSWYQQTPGQGLQFLFEYFSETQRNKGNFPGRFSGRQFSNSRSEMNVSTLELGDSALYLCASSLRIGDTEAFFGQGTRLTVV.

This sequence joins TRBV19 and TRBJ1-2, with a tentative D call TRBD1 (5 bases). Germline CDR1 and CDR2: LNHDA and SQIVND (reference sequence). V gave up 7 bases and J gave up 5 bases, with 23 bases separating them. This CDR3 comprises 16 residues. The CDR3 loop reads CASTSSWEGRGYGYTF. The CDR3 DNA reads as TGTGCCAGTACCTCATCGTGGGAGGGACGTGGGTATGGCTACACCTTC.

A single count supports this clone. V is TRBV2 and J is TRBJ2-3; perhaps TRBD2 as D (6 bases). Germline V gene data show CDR1 as SNHLY and CDR2 as FYNNEI. V was shortened by 2 bases and J by 2 bases, with 11 bases between the two germline ends. CDR3 length: 15 amino acids. CDR3 loop: CASSELGDFTDTQYF. CDR3 nucleotide sequence: TGTGCCAGCAGTGAATTAGGGGACTTCACAGATACGCAGTATTTT.

The chain uses TRBV11-1 and TRBJ2-1; the match to TRBD2 covers 11 bases. Germline V gene lookup returns CDR1 SGHAT and CDR2 FQDESV (reference sequence). The CDR3 has 15 residues. V lost 10 bases to trimming and J lost 4 bases; unmatched junction nucleotides: 9. The CDR3 sequence is CATSEGTSGYNEQFF. CDR3 nucleotide sequence: TGTGCCACCAGTGAAGGGACTAGCGGATACAATGAGCAGTTCTTC. The variable domain in full, completed from reference TRBV11-1 and TRBJ2-1, reads EAEVAQSPRYKITEKSQAVAFWCDPISGHATLYWYRQILGQGPELLVQFQDESVVDDSQLPKDRFSAERLKGVDSTLKIQPAELGDSAMYLCATSEGTSGYNEQFFGPGTRLTVL.

The chain uses TRBV28 and TRBJ2-3; no reliable D call. Trimming removed 5 bases from V and 4 bases from J, with 10 bases in between. CDR3 length: 13 residues. In germline, CDR1 is MDHEN, CDR2 SYDVKM. CDR3 sequence reads: CASSLTTPDTQYF. The CDR3 DNA reads TGTGCCAGCAGTCTTACAACCCCAGATACGCAGTATTTT.

The rearrangement joins TRBV6-1 to TRBJ2-5, with D perhaps TRBD2 (7 bases). The CDR3 runs 15 residues. Trimming removed 5 bases from V and 5 bases from J, with 18 bases in between. Germline CDR1 reads MNHNS; CDR2 reads SASEGT. CDR3 region: CASSPGGGGGETQYF. The CDR3 DNA is TGTGCCAGCAGTCCTGGAGGGGGGGGCGGTGAGACCCAGTACTTC.

This chain links TRBV19 with TRBJ2-4, with a possible D match to TRBD1 (5 bases). In germline, CDR1 is LNHDA, CDR2 SQIVND (reference sequence). Trimming pared 3 bases from V and 4 bases from J, leaving 13 bases between. The CDR3 sequence is 15 residues long. The DNA for the CDR3 is TGTGCCAGTAGTATGGGCCAGGGAATTAAAAACATTCAGTACTTC. Protein sequence: CASSMGQGIKNIQYF. Using reference TRBV19 and TRBJ2-4 for the parts outside the CDR3, the full variable domain is DGGITQSPKYLFRKEGQNVTLSCEQNLNHDAMYWYRQDPGQGLRLIYYSQIVNDFQKGDIAEGYSVSREKKESFPLTVTSAQKNPTAFYLCASSMGQGIKNIQYFGAGTRLSVL.

The CDR3: CASSLIGTANTEAFF. For the CDR3, the DNA is TGTGCCAGCAGCCTAATTGGGACAGCGAACACTGAAGCTTTCTTT. This rearrangement joins TRBV5-8 to TRBJ1-1; 7 bases fit TRBD1. CDR3 length: 15 residues. Per the germline V gene, CDR1 is SGHTS and CDR2 is YDEGEE. J gave up 1 base and V 4 bases, and 7 bases lay outside the gene matches.

The rearrangement uses TRBV19 and TRBJ2-7; 9 bases agree with TRBD2. The germline CDR1 and CDR2 sequences are LNHDA and SQIVND (reference sequence). V lost 5 bases to trimming and J lost 1 base; unmatched junction nucleotides: 9. This CDR3 has 16 amino acids. The CDR3 region has the DNA TGTGCCAGTAGTGTCCGACTAGCGGCCCAATCCTACGAGCAGTACTTC. This gives the protein CASSVRLAAQSYEQYF.

The gene calls are TRBV19 and TRBJ2-1; 9 positions match TRBD1. The germline CDR1 and CDR2 sequences are LNHDA and SQIVND (reference sequence). The CDR3 is 19 amino acids. Losses at the gene ends were 6 bases for V and 0 bases for J; bases not matched to a gene: 15. The CDR3 here is CASSISGQGRASSYNEQFF. The CDR3 coding sequence is TGTGCCAGTAGCATCTCGGGACAGGGACGGGCCAGCTCCTACAATGAGCAGTTCTTC.